This T cell receptor beta chain was sequenced in a study of cytomegalovirus exposure and HLA in healthy donors. Use of 60 Vbeta and 13 Jbeta primers characterized the PCR. The assay was immunoSEQ multiplex PCR, and TCRdb's table has in-frame clones only and misses some. In all, the sample yields roughly 40,000 clones. V lost 3 bases, J lost 5 bases, and 5 bases stayed unmatched. Germline V gene data show CDR1 as SGHTA and CDR2 as FQGTGA. This CDR3 contains 15 residues. The sample was PBMCs. The rearrangement uses TRBV7-3 and TRBJ2-1; TRBD2 matches 9 bases. The origin of this receptor is a man aged 35 to 55 in good health and CMV-seropositive. This CDR3 reads CASSFALAGNNEQFF. The CDR3 DNA follows: TGTGCCAGCAGCTTCGCACTAGCGGGCAACAATGAGCAGTTCTTC.